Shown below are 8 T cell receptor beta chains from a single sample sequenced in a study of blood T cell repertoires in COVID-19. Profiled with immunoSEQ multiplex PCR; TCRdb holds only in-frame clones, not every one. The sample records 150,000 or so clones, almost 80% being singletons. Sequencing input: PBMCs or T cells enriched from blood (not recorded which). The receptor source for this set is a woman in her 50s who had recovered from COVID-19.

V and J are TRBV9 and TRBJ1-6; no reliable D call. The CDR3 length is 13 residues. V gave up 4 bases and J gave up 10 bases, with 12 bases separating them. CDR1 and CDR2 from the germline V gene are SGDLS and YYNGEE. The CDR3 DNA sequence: TGTGCCAGCAGCCGAGACACCTCGTCACCCCTCCACTTT. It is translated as CASSRDTSSPLHF.

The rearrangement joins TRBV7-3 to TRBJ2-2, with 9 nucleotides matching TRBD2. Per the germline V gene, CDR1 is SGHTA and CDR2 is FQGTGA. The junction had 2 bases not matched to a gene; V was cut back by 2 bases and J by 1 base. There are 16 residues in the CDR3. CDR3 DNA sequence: TGTGCCAGCAGCTTATATAGCGGGAGGAACACCGGGGAGCTGTTTTTT. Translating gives CASSLYSGRNTGELFF.

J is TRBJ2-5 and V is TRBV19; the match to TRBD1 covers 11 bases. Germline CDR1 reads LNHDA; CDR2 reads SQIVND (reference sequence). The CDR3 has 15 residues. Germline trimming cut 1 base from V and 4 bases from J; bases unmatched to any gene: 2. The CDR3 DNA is TGTGCCAGTAGTATAGGTGGGACAGGGGGAGAGACCCAGTACTTC. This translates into CASSIGGTGGETQYF.

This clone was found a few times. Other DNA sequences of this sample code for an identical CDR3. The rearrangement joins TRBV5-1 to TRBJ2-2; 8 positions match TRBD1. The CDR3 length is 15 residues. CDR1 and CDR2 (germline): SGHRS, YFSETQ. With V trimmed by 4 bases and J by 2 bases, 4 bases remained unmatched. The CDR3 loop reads CASSTGTGNTGELFF. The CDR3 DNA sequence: TGCGCCAGCAGCACCGGGACAGGAAACACCGGGGAGCTGTTTTTT.

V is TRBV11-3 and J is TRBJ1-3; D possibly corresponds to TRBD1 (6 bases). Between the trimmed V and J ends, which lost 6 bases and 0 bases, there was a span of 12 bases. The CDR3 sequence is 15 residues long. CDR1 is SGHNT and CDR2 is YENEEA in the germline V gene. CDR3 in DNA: TGTGCCAGCAGGATCGGACAGAGCTCTGGAAACACCATATATTTT. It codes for CASRIGQSSGNTIYF.

CDR3 sequence (DNA): TGTGCCAGCAGGGACAGTTATAATTCACCCCTCCACTTT. Amino acids: CASRDSYNSPLHF. The rearrangement links TRBV6-5 to TRBJ1-6, with D possibly being TRBD1 (6 bases). The CDR3 has 13 residues. Germline V gene data show CDR1 as MNHEY and CDR2 as SVGAGI. Deletions cut 6 bases from V and 4 bases from J, with 7 bases between.

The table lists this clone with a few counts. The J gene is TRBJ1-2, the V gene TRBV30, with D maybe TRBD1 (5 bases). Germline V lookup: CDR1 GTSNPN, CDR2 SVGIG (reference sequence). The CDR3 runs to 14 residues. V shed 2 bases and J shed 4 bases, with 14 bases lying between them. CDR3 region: CAWSTPGGFYGYTF. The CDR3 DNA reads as TGTGCCTGGAGTACCCCGGGGGGGTTCTATGGCTACACCTTC.

The CDR3 reads CASSLYSSYEQYF. The CDR3 coding sequence is TGTGCCAGCAGCTTATACTCCTCCTACGAGCAGTACTTC. V usage is TRBV13 and J usage is TRBJ2-7; D is undetermined. Germline assignment: CDR1 PRHDT and CDR2 FYEKMQ (reference sequence). There are 13 residues in the CDR3. Trimming took 2 bases from V and 0 from J, leaving 5 bases between them.